This is a list of T cell receptor beta chains from one sample in a study of blood T cells in healthy people across ages. TCRdb independently ran MiXCR on the 5' RACE reads; one entry per CDR3 protein. The sample comprises approximately 850,000 distinct CDR3 sequences, 58% of which are singletons, and 22% rests with the top ten. Specimen: blood. The receptors originated from a man younger than 45 in good health. The CDR3 runs from the conserved cysteine through the conserved F or W. The order of the fields is clone size, CDR3 length, V gene, D gene, J gene, CDR3 protein, CDR3 DNA. The D gene is left open where the match is weak. Size is omitted from some rows. Given values are once, few, many or a class for expanded clones.

clone size: NA
CDR3 length: 17
V gene: TRBV5-1
D gene: TRBD1
J gene: TRBJ2-5
CDR3 protein: CASSLAPGGQEGETQYF
CDR3 DNA: TGCGCCAGCAGCTTGGCTCCAGGGGGCCAGGAGGGAGAGACCCAGTACTTC

clone size: NA
CDR3 length: 16
V gene: TRBV20-1
D gene: NA
J gene: TRBJ2-4
CDR3 protein: CSARAPLGIDKNIQYF
CDR3 DNA: TGCAGTGCTAGGGCCCCCTTGGGGATTGACAAAAACATTCAGTACTTC

clone size: NA
CDR3 length: 13
V gene: TRBV27
D gene: NA
J gene: TRBJ1-2
CDR3 protein: CASSPTRNYGYTF
CDR3 DNA: TGTGCCAGCAGTCCCACCCGTAACTATGGCTACACCTTC

clone size: few
CDR3 length: 15
V gene: TRBV5-1
D gene: NA
J gene: TRBJ2-3
CDR3 protein: CASSLLRQNTDTQYF
CDR3 DNA: TGCGCCAGCAGCTTGTTGCGACAGAACACAGATACGCAGTATTTT

clone size: once
CDR3 length: 11
V gene: TRBV2
D gene: NA
J gene: TRBJ2-5
CDR3 protein: CATALGETQYF
CDR3 DNA: TGTGCCACCGCACTGGGGGAGACCCAGTACTTC

clone size: NA
CDR3 length: 13
V gene: TRBV25-1
D gene: NA
J gene: TRBJ1-5
CDR3 protein: CASSPGGDQPQHF
CDR3 DNA: TGTGCCAGCAGCCCGGGGGGGGATCAGCCCCAGCATTTT

clone size: NA
CDR3 length: 15
V gene: TRBV28
D gene: NA
J gene: TRBJ1-2
CDR3 protein: CASSAHLGQNYGYTF
CDR3 DNA: TGTGCCAGCAGTGCCCACCTCGGACAGAACTATGGCTACACCTTC

clone size: NA
CDR3 length: 12
V gene: TRBV20-1
D gene: NA
J gene: TRBJ1-4
CDR3 protein: CSASGGNEKLFF
CDR3 DNA: TGCAGTGCTAGCGGTGGGAATGAAAAACTGTTTTTT

clone size: NA
CDR3 length: 17
V gene: TRBV7-9
D gene: TRBD1
J gene: TRBJ2-7
CDR3 protein: CASSLVGVEGADYEQYF
CDR3 DNA: TGTGCCAGCAGCTTAGTTGGGGTAGAGGGGGCCGACTACGAGCAGTACTTC

clone size: NA
CDR3 length: 11
V gene: TRBV10-3
D gene: NA
J gene: TRBJ2-7
CDR3 protein: CASGESFEQYF
CDR3 DNA: TGTGCCAGCGGTGAGAGTTTCGAGCAGTACTTC

clone size: NA
CDR3 length: 17
V gene: TRBV7-2
D gene: NA
J gene: TRBJ2-6
CDR3 protein: CASSLVGPVLGANVLTF
CDR3 DNA: TGTGCCAGCAGCTTAGTTGGCCCCGTTCTTGGGGCCAACGTCCTGACTTTC

clone size: NA
CDR3 length: 15
V gene: TRBV6-5
D gene: NA
J gene: TRBJ2-7
CDR3 protein: CASSRMRGYSYEQYF
CDR3 DNA: TGTGCCAGCAGTCGAATGAGGGGGTACTCCTACGAGCAGTACTTC

clone size: few
CDR3 length: 14
V gene: TRBV3-1
D gene: TRBD1
J gene: TRBJ2-5
CDR3 protein: CASSQGEGAETQYF
CDR3 DNA: TGTGCCAGCAGCCAAGGCGAGGGGGCTGAGACCCAGTACTTC

clone size: once
CDR3 length: 14
V gene: TRBV3-1
D gene: TRBD1
J gene: TRBJ2-7
CDR3 protein: CASSPWTGGREQYF
CDR3 DNA: TGTGCCAGCAGCCCGTGGACAGGGGGCCGCGAGCAGTACTTC

clone size: few
CDR3 length: 14
V gene: TRBV10-3
D gene: TRBD1
J gene: TRBJ2-7
CDR3 protein: CAIRGDRGNYEQYF
CDR3 DNA: TGTGCCATCAGGGGGGACAGGGGTAACTACGAGCAGTACTTC

clone size: NA
CDR3 length: 17
V gene: TRBV6-1
D gene: TRBD1
J gene: TRBJ2-1
CDR3 protein: CASSPLPGTGAKGEQFF
CDR3 DNA: TGTGCCAGCTCCCCACTTCCCGGGACAGGGGCGAAGGGTGAGCAGTTCTTC

clone size: many
CDR3 length: 13
V gene: TRBV12-3/TRBV12-4
D gene: NA
J gene: TRBJ2-1
CDR3 protein: CASSFGLGNEQFF
CDR3 DNA: TGTGCCAGCAGTTTTGGTTTGGGTAATGAGCAGTTCTTC

clone size: NA
CDR3 length: 14
V gene: TRBV29-1
D gene: TRBD1
J gene: TRBJ1-2
CDR3 protein: CSVLGGQDSYGYTF
CDR3 DNA: TGCAGCGTATTGGGGGGACAGGATTCCTATGGCTACACCTTC

clone size: NA
CDR3 length: 16
V gene: TRBV5-1
D gene: NA
J gene: TRBJ2-3
CDR3 protein: CASSLTDQGGTDTQYF
CDR3 DNA: TGCGCCAGCAGCCTTACCGATCAGGGGGGGACAGATACGCAGTATTTT

clone size: NA
CDR3 length: 15
V gene: TRBV21-1
D gene: NA
J gene: TRBJ1-4
CDR3 protein: CASSLRDSGEEKLFF
CDR3 DNA: TGTGCCAGCAGCCTTCGGGACTCTGGGGAGGAAAAACTGTTTTTT

clone size: NA
CDR3 length: 15
V gene: TRBV7-2
D gene: NA
J gene: TRBJ2-5
CDR3 protein: CASRTGGGQQETQYF
CDR3 DNA: TGTGCCAGCAGGACCGGGGGAGGACAGCAAGAGACCCAGTACTTC

clone size: NA
CDR3 length: 15
V gene: TRBV6-5
D gene: NA
J gene: TRBJ2-5
CDR3 protein: CASRGGGEDQETQYF
CDR3 DNA: TGTGCCAGCAGGGGTGGTGGGGAGGACCAAGAGACCCAGTACTTC

clone size: NA
CDR3 length: 15
V gene: TRBV5-1
D gene: TRBD1
J gene: TRBJ1-2
CDR3 protein: CASSSNPGTGDGYTF
CDR3 DNA: TGCGCCAGCAGCTCGAACCCCGGGACAGGGGATGGCTACACCTTC

clone size: NA
CDR3 length: 14
V gene: TRBV20-1
D gene: NA
J gene: TRBJ2-7
CDR3 protein: CSAENLDASYEQYF
CDR3 DNA: TGCAGTGCTGAGAACCTTGATGCCTCCTACGAGCAGTACTTC

clone size: NA
CDR3 length: 14
V gene: TRBV6-5
D gene: NA
J gene: TRBJ1-1
CDR3 protein: CASSSFRATMEAFF
CDR3 DNA: TGTGCCAGCAGTTCTTTCCGGGCGACAATGGAAGCTTTCTTT

clone size: few
CDR3 length: 15
V gene: TRBV7-2
D gene: TRBD2
J gene: TRBJ2-3
CDR3 protein: CASSLPAGVGYTQYF
CDR3 DNA: TGTGCCAGCAGCTTACCGGCGGGAGTGGGGTATACGCAGTATTTT

clone size: few
CDR3 length: 18
V gene: TRBV3-1
D gene: TRBD1
J gene: TRBJ1-5
CDR3 protein: CASSRSPSTGRSNQPQHF
CDR3 DNA: TGTGCCAGCAGCCGGAGCCCTTCGACAGGGAGGAGCAATCAGCCCCAGCATTTT

clone size: once
CDR3 length: 15
V gene: TRBV6-1
D gene: NA
J gene: TRBJ2-7
CDR3 protein: CASSVNRGLSYEQYF
CDR3 DNA: TGTGCCAGCAGCGTTAACAGGGGACTCTCCTACGAGCAGTACTTC

clone size: NA
CDR3 length: 14
V gene: TRBV20-1
D gene: NA
J gene: TRBJ2-7
CDR3 protein: CSARGAVHSYEQYF
CDR3 DNA: TGCAGTGCAAGAGGGGCGGTCCACTCCTACGAGCAGTACTTC

clone size: NA
CDR3 length: 15
V gene: TRBV7-2
D gene: NA
J gene: TRBJ2-7
CDR3 protein: CASSLAGSFPNEQYF
CDR3 DNA: TGTGCCAGCAGCTTAGCGGGGAGCTTCCCCAATGAGCAGTACTTC

clone size: NA
CDR3 length: 12
V gene: TRBV15
D gene: NA
J gene: TRBJ1-2
CDR3 protein: CATSRQGRGYTF
CDR3 DNA: TGTGCCACCAGCAGACAGGGGCGTGGCTACACCTTC

clone size: NA
CDR3 length: 16
V gene: TRBV2
D gene: TRBD1
J gene: TRBJ2-7
CDR3 protein: CASSVRRDRGLYEQYF
CDR3 DNA: TGTGCCAGCAGTGTTCGACGGGACAGGGGATTATACGAGCAGTACTTC

clone size: few
CDR3 length: 15
V gene: TRBV27
D gene: TRBD2
J gene: TRBJ2-5
CDR3 protein: CASSFISGGQETQYF
CDR3 DNA: TGTGCCAGCAGTTTTATCTCGGGGGGCCAAGAGACCCAGTACTTC

clone size: NA
CDR3 length: 16
V gene: TRBV11-2
D gene: TRBD2
J gene: TRBJ2-3
CDR3 protein: CASSPRTSGVGDTQYF
CDR3 DNA: TGTGCCAGCAGCCCAAGGACTAGCGGGGTGGGGGATACGCAGTATTTT

clone size: NA
CDR3 length: 13
V gene: TRBV7-2
D gene: NA
J gene: TRBJ1-4
CDR3 protein: CASSTGPEEKLFF
CDR3 DNA: TGTGCCAGCAGTACAGGTCCGGAGGAAAAACTGTTTTTT